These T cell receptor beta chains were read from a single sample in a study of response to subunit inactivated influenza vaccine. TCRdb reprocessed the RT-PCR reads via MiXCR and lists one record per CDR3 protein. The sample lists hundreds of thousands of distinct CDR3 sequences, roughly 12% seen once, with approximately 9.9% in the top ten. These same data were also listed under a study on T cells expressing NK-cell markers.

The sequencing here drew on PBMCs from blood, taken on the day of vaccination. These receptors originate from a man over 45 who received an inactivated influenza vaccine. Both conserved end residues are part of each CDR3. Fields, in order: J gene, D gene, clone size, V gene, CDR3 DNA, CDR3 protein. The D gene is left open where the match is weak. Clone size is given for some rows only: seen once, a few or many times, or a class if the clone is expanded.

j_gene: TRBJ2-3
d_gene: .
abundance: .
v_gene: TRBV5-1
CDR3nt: TGCGCCAGCAGCTTTGAGTCGAACACAGATACGCAGTATTTT
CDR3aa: CASSFESNTDTQYF

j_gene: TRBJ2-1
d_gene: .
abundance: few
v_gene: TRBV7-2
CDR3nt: TGTGCCAGCAATCCGCAGAGCAGGCACTCCTACAATGAGCAGTTCTTC
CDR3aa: CASNPQSRHSYNEQFF

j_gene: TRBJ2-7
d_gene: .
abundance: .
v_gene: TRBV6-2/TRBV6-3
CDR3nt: TGTGCCAGCAGGAATACAGGGCTGCAGTACTTC
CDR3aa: CASRNTGLQYF

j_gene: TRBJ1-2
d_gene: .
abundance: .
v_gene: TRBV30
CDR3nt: TGTGCCTGGAACCGGGACAAGCCTTATGGCTACACCTTC
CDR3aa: CAWNRDKPYGYTF

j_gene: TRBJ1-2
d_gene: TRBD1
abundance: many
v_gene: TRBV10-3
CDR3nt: TGTGCCATCAGTGAGACAGGACAGGGCTATGGCTACACCTTC
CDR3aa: CAISETGQGYGYTF

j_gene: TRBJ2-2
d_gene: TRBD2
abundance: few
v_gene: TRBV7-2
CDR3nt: TGTGCCAGCAGCCGTACTAGCGGGGGTACGAACACCGGGGAGCTGTTTTTT
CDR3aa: CASSRTSGGTNTGELFF

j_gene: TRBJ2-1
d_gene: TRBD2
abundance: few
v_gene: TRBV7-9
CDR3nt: TGTGCCAGCAGCTTATCAGGTAGCGGGGGAGTACATGAGCAGTTCTTC
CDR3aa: CASSLSGSGGVHEQFF

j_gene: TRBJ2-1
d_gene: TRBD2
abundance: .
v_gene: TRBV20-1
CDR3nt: TGCAGTGCTAGAGATTACAAGCGGGAGGCCTTCTACAATGAGCAGTTCTTC
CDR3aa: CSARDYKREAFYNEQFF

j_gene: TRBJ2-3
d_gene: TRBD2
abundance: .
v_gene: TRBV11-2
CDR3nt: TGTGCCAGCAGCTCACAGATCGGTCTAGCGGGGTACAGGGCAGATACGCAGTATTTT
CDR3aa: CASSSQIGLAGYRADTQYF

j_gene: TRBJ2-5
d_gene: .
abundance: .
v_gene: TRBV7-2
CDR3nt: TGTGCCAGCAGCTTAATGAACTCGGGGCAAGAGACCCAGTACTTC
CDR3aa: CASSLMNSGQETQYF

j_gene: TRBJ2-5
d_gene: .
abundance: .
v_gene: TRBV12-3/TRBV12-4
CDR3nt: TGTGCCAGCAGTTTACGACAGGTATCCGCAGAGACCCAGTACTTC
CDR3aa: CASSLRQVSAETQYF

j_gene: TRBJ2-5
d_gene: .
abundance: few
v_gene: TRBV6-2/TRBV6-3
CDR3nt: TGTGCCAGCAGTTGGGACCGGGGGACTCGGCTCGGGGAGACCCAGTACTTC
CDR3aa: CASSWDRGTRLGETQYF

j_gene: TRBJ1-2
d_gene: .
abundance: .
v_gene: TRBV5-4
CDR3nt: TGTGCCAGCAGCTTGGCCCGGGGGCTCTATGGCTACACCTTC
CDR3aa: CASSLARGLYGYTF

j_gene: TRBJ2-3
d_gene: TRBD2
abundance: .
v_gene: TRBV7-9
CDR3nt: TGTGCCAGCAGCCCCGGGACTAGCGAGAGCACAGATACGCAGTATTTT
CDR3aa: CASSPGTSESTDTQYF